This TCR beta chain was sequenced for a study of OX40 agonist ivuxolimab in advanced cancers. About the research overall: Prior checkpoint blockade (anti-PD-1, anti-PD-L1 or anti-CTLA-4) was permitted; 40% had it.

Note on this clone: Its antigen is undetermined.

The study's findings and limits: Dosing at 0.1 to 3.0 mg/kg was accompanied by clonal expansion of CD4+ and CD8+ blood T cells by week 6. Researchers did not establish what antigens the expanded peripheral T cells target.

Generated by immunoSEQ multiplex PCR, the TCRdb table keeps only in-frame clones and is missing some. The sample carries fewer than 75,000 clones, over 80% recorded once. V gave up 6 bases and J gave up 5 bases; unmatched junction bases: 5. This CDR3 contains 14 residues. From germline, CDR1 is SGHTA and CDR2 FQGTGA. This sequence was found in an adult with an advanced solid tumor such as melanoma, head and neck, liver or kidney cancer. Sequenced material: CD4+ or CD8+ T cells sorted from blood, taken in a trial of the OX40 agonist ivuxolimab. The chain has TRBV7-3 and TRBJ2-3; TRBD2 matches at 10 bases. The CDR3 reads CASRVAGGGDTQYF. In nucleotides, the CDR3 is TGTGCCAGCAGGGTAGCGGGAGGAGGAGATACGCAGTATTTT.